The 5 T cell receptor beta chains below come from one sample, sequenced in a study of post-analysis software for immune sequencing data. Whole-study results and caveats: Controls had lower frequencies than patients of five TRBV segments, which included TRBV5-6, TRBV5-1 and TRBV20-1.

Their cognate antigens are unknown. TCR beta cDNA libraries had unique molecular identifiers. TCRdb reprocessed the PCR reads via MiXCR and lists one record per CDR3 protein. The sample has some 890,000 distinct CDR3 sequences, roughly 50% seen once; the top ten hold roughly 4.4%. The sequencing input was blood. Receptor source: a girl under 18 with multiple sclerosis.

The V gene is TRBV3-1, the J gene TRBJ2-3; no definite D call. Per germline, CDR1 LGHDT and CDR2 YNNKEL (reference sequence). The CDR3 extends over 11 amino acids. Trimming pared 4 bases from V and 14 bases from J, leaving 13 bases between. CDR3 residues: CASSLAGTTYF. CDR3 DNA: TGTGCCAGCAGCCTCGCAGGAACAACGTATTTT.

This clonotype was seen a few times. The chain carries TRBV12-3 or TRBV12-4 and TRBJ2-1, with a possible D match to TRBD1 (5 bases). The CDR3 covers 11 residues. The V end was cut by 3 bases, the J end by 11 bases, with 8 bases between. CDR3 residues: CASSFPGKQFF. DNA for the CDR3: TGTGCCAGCAGTTTCCCAGGGAAGCAGTTCTTC.

This clonotype occurred once. The CDR3 nucleotides read TGTGCCAGCAGTCAGAAGGGCCTAGGCCAAGAGACCCAGTACTTC. Amino acids: CASSQKGLGQETQYF. The chain employs TRBV12-3 or TRBV12-4 and TRBJ2-5; no reliable D call. The CDR3 sequence is 15 residues long. V shed 5 bases and J shed 1 base, with 14 bases lying between them.

The CDR3 nucleotides read TGTGCCAGCAGCCAAGAGGGGGGAAGGGGGGCAGATACGCAGTATTTT. This gives the protein CASSQEGGRGADTQYF. The chain employs TRBV4-2 and TRBJ2-3; tentatively, D is TRBD1 or TRBD2 (6 bases each). CDR3 size: 16 residues. Germline V gives CDR1 LGHNA, CDR2 YNFKEQ. Trimming took off 0 bases at V and 4 bases at J, with 14 bases between the two ends.

This chain uses TRBV5-1 with TRBJ1-2; D ambiguous. CDR3 length: 13 amino acids. Germline values: CDR1 SGHRS, CDR2 YFSETQ. Between the trimmed V and J ends, which lost 3 bases and 7 bases, there was a span of 13 bases. The CDR3 region has the DNA TGCGCCAGCAGCTCGGGCAGCGTCGGTGGCTACACCTTC. As protein: CASSSGSVGGYTF.